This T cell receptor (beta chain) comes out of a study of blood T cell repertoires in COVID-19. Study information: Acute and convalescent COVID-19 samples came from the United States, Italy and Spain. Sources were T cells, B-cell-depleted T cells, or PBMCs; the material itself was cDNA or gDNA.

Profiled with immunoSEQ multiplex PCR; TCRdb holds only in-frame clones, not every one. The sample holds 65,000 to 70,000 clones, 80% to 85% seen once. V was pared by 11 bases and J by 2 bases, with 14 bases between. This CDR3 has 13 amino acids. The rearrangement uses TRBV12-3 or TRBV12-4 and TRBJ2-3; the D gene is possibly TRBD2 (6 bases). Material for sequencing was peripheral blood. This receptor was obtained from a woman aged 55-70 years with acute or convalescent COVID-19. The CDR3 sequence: CAGKRGNTDTQYF. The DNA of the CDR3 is TGTGCCGGCAAACGGGGGAACACAGATACGCAGTATTTT.